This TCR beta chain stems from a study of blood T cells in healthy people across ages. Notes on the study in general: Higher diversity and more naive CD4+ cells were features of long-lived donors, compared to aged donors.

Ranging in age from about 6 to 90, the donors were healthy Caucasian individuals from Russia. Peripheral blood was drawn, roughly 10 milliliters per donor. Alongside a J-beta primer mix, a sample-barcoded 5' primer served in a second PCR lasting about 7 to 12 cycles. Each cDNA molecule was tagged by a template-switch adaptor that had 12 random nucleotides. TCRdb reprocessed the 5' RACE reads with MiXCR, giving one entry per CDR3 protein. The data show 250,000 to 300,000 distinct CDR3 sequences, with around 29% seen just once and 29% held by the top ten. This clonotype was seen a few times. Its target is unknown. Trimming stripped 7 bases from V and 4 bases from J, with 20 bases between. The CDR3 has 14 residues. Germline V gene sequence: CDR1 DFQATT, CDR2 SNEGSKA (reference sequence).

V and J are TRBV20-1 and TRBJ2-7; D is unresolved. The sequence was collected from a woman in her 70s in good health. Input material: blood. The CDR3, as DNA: TGCAGTGTTCCCGCCCACAGTATGGTGTACGAGCAGTACTTC. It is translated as CSVPAHSMVYEQYF.